What follows describes a single TCR beta chain. No antigen is known for it. This table comes from immunoSEQ multiplex PCR, and its TCRdb copy is limited to in-frame clones, with some not included. The data contain about 130,000 clones, approximately 90% of them seen just once; the ten biggest clones take up about 2.1%. The record originates from a study of T cell responses to AZD1222 COVID-19 vaccine. The overall study: Doses given second, at about 4 or about 12 weeks, were pooled.

Germline V gene lookup returns CDR1 LGHNA and CDR2 YSLEER. This CDR3 comprises 15 residues. V lost 1 base and J lost 6; bases outside the gene matches: 4. Findings of the study overall: Only after the peak T cell response were repertoires sampled.

The rearrangement links TRBV4-3 to TRBJ2-1; 9 nucleotides match TRBD2. This TCR was sampled from an adult in good health. Material: peripheral blood, obtained on day 0 of AZD1222 vaccination. The DNA of the CDR3 is TGCGCCAGCAGCCAAGTTCTAGCGGGGTTCAATGAGCAGTTCTTC. This gives the protein CASSQVLAGFNEQFF.